What follows are 27 T cell receptor beta chains derived from one specimen sequenced in a study of early T cells in non-severe SARS-CoV-2 infection. TCRdb re-called the 5' RACE reads with MiXCR, one entry per CDR3 protein. The table records around 70,000 distinct CDR3 sequences, roughly 10% of them present only once. Here the sequenced sample was whole blood, taken at baseline. The receptors come from an adult who was a healthcare worker with PCR-confirmed SARS-CoV-2 infection or an uninfected control (not recorded which).

This clonotype has at least ten counts. CDR3 amino acids: CSARVLSAGERRGYTF. The CDR3 nucleotides are TGCAGTGCTAGAGTTCTTTCGGCAGGCGAGAGGCGTGGCTACACCTTC. The rearrangement uses TRBV20-1 and TRBJ1-2; unclear D gene. The CDR3 is 16 amino acids. CDR1 and CDR2 from the germline V gene are DFQATT and SNEGSKA (reference sequence). The ends were cut back, 1 base at V and 7 bases at J, with 22 bases in the middle.

J is TRBJ1-4 and V is TRBV2; D may be TRBD1 (5 bases). V lost 4 bases, J lost 7 bases, and 16 bases lay in between. The CDR3 sequence is 15 residues long. CDR1 SNHLY and CDR2 FYNNEI come from the germline V gene. The CDR3 loop reads CASSAVGTSPEKLFF. As DNA, the CDR3 is TGTGCCAGCAGTGCCGTCGGGACGAGCCCTGAAAAACTGTTTTTT.

This clonotype showed up just a few times. This chain joins TRBV12-3 or TRBV12-4 and TRBJ2-6; a weak D match, TRBD1 (5 bases). The CDR3 length is 18 residues. The ends were cut back, 5 bases at V and 0 bases at J, with 17 bases in the middle. The CDR3 spells CASSTTGLVRSGANVLTF. The CDR3 DNA follows: TGTGCCAGCAGTACTACAGGTTTAGTTCGCTCTGGGGCCAACGTCCTGACTTTC.

This clonotype has ten or more counts. The chain joins TRBV12-3 or TRBV12-4 to TRBJ1-5, with 9 bases that match TRBD1. The V gene end was trimmed by 6 bases and the J gene end by 4 bases; junction bases not matched to a gene: 7. There are 15 residues in the CDR3. CDR3 in DNA: TGTGCCAGCAGCGCGACAGGGGGGAGGAATCAGCCCCAGCATTTT. This encodes CASSATGGRNQPQHF.

This chain uses TRBV10-3 with TRBJ2-5; TRBD1 is a possible D gene (6 bases). Germline assignment: CDR1 ENHRY and CDR2 SYGVKD. This CDR3 comprises 13 residues. V was clipped by 4 bases and J by 2 bases, with 8 bases between them. The CDR3 DNA reads TGTGCCATCAGTGGGGGGCATCAAGAGACCCAGTACTTC. Amino acids: CAISGGHQETQYF.

This clonotype was recorded at least ten times. The CDR3: CSVGGHSNSPLHF. The CDR3 DNA is TGCAGTGTGGGGGGACACTCTAATTCACCCCTCCACTTT. The chain combines TRBV20-1 with TRBJ1-6, with D possibly matching TRBD1 (6 bases). The CDR3 runs to 13 residues. Between the trimmed V and J ends, which lost 7 bases and 6 bases, there was a span of 13 bases. Germline values: CDR1 DFQATT, CDR2 SNEGSKA (reference sequence).

This clonotype turned up a few times. The chain couples TRBV10-3 to TRBJ2-1, with TRBD1 as a possible D gene (5 bases). CDR1 is ENHRY, CDR2 SYGVKD, per germline. Deletions cut 2 bases from V and 10 bases from J, with 15 bases between. The CDR3 extends over 14 amino acids. The CDR3: CAISEDSNFGEQFF. For the CDR3, the DNA is TGTGCCATCAGTGAGGACAGCAACTTTGGGGAGCAGTTCTTC.

The genes are TRBV7-9 and TRBJ2-7; no clear D. Per the germline V gene, CDR1 is SEHNR and CDR2 is FQNEAQ (reference sequence). The CDR3 covers 13 residues. Trimming removed 8 bases at V and 0 bases at J, with 11 bases between. CDR3 nucleotides: TGTGCCAGCGGTCCCGGCGGCTCCTACGAGCAGTACTTC. Protein: CASGPGGSYEQYF.

This clonotype was counted at least ten times. The J gene is TRBJ2-7, the V gene TRBV30; 8 bases are a match to TRBD1. The V gene end was trimmed by 3 bases and the J gene end by 3 bases; junction bases not matched to a gene: 22. The CDR3 has 19 residues. Germline-derived CDR1 and CDR2 are GTSNPN and SVGIG (reference sequence). The CDR3 protein is CAWSRRWTGKVEPDYEQYF. DNA for the CDR3: TGTGCCTGGAGCCGCCGATGGACAGGGAAGGTCGAACCAGACTACGAGCAGTACTTC.

This clonotype was detected only a few times. The chain uses TRBV12-3 or TRBV12-4 and TRBJ2-7, with TRBD1 identical over 10 bases. The CDR3 sequence is 13 residues long. After removal of 8 bases from V and 5 bases from J, the junction contained 6 bases not matched to a gene. CDR3 residues: CASDGQGDHEQYF. The CDR3 nucleotides are TGTGCCAGCGACGGACAGGGGGACCACGAGCAGTACTTC.

The chain joins TRBV15 to TRBJ2-7; TRBD1 might be the D (5 bases). The V end was cut by 1 base, the J end by 3 bases, with 16 bases between. The CDR3 contains 16 residues. From germline, CDR1 is LNHNV and CDR2 YYDKDF (reference sequence). In DNA form, the CDR3 reads TGTGCCACCAGCAGAGCAGGGCAGACAGCACGCTACGAGCAGTACTTC. Residues: CATSRAGQTARYEQYF.

Only a few counts were recorded for this clonotype. The chain joins TRBV10-3 to TRBJ2-7, with 14 bases identical to TRBD2. The CDR3 contains 18 residues. Looked up from germline, CDR1 is ENHRY and CDR2 is SYGVKD. Unmatched junction bases numbered 8, after V lost 0 bases and J lost 4 bases. The CDR3 nucleotides are TGTGCCATCAGTGAGTCGGGACCCGGGACTAGCGGGAGTTACGAGCAGTACTTC. It specifies CAISESGPGTSGSYEQYF.

This chain uses TRBV6-5 with TRBJ2-2; D ambiguous. CDR3 size: 13 residues. V was shortened by 7 bases and J by 3 bases, with 9 bases between the two germline ends. Germline V gene lookup returns CDR1 MNHEY and CDR2 SVGAGI. CDR3 loop: CASTAMHTGELFF. CDR3 coding DNA: TGTGCCAGCACCGCTATGCACACCGGGGAGCTGTTTTTT.

As regards this clonotype: The germline gene is not matched at one end of the junction; a read error may be the cause. The chain combines TRBV7-8 with TRBJ1-5; D gene unclear. Germline V gene sequence: CDR1 SGHVS, CDR2 FQNEAQ. The CDR3 contains 17 residues. CDR3 in amino acids: CASSLESRGPSNQPQHF. CDR3 DNA: TGTGCCAGCAGTTTAGAATCGAGAGGGCCTAGCAATCAGCCCCAGCATTTT.

This clonotype is deemed medium-sized. This sequence joins TRBV7-6 and TRBJ1-1; the D gene is possibly TRBD1 (5 bases). V lost 5 bases to trimming and J lost 0 bases, with 16 bases between them. Germline values: CDR1 SGHVS, CDR2 FNYEAQ. The CDR3 consists of 16 residues. The CDR3 nucleotides read TGTGCCAGCAGCCCCGATGGGGGGGTGATGAACACTGAAGCTTTCTTT. This encodes CASSPDGGVMNTEAFF.

This clonotype has ten or more counts. The genes are TRBV20-1 and TRBJ2-7; 7 bases line up with TRBD1. The junction had 8 bases not matched to a gene; V was cut back by 2 bases and J by 1 base. Germline V gene lookup returns CDR1 DFQATT and CDR2 SNEGSKA (reference sequence). The CDR3 is 15 amino acids. DNA for the CDR3: TGCAGTGCTAGATCTTTCCGGGACAGATCCTACGAGCAGTACTTC. Residues: CSARSFRDRSYEQYF.

This clonotype was detected only a few times. Its ends do not fully match the called genes, so a read error is possible. V is TRBV29-1 and J is TRBJ2-5, with D perhaps TRBD1 (6 bases). The CDR3 consists of 11 residues. Germline V CDR1 and CDR2: SQVTM, ANQGSEA. The CDR3 reads CSVVFLGAEVF. The CDR3, as DNA: TGCAGCGTTGTTTTTTTGGGGGCGGAGGTCTTC. Based on the CDR3 plus reference TRBV29-1 and TRBJ2-5, the full variable domain is SAVISQKPSRDICQRGTSLTIQCQVDSQVTMMFWYRQQPGQSLTLIATANQGSEATYESGFVIDKFPISRPNLTFSTLTVSNMSPEDSSIYLCSVVFLGAEVFGPGTRLLVL.

At least ten counts were recorded for this clonotype. This chain links TRBV6-5 with TRBJ1-2; 8 bases fit TRBD1. The trim removed 6 bases at V and 4 bases at J, leaving 4 bases unmatched. The CDR3 consists of 13 residues. Looked up from germline, CDR1 is MNHEY and CDR2 is SVGAGI. The CDR3 DNA sequence: TGTGCCAGCAGCCCCGACAGGGGCTATGGCTACACCTTC. It codes for CASSPDRGYGYTF.

The rearrangement uses TRBV28 and TRBJ2-5, with 7 bases matching TRBD2. The CDR3 runs to 15 residues. V trimming: 5 bases; J trimming: 3 bases; junction bases outside the gene matches: 9. Germline V gives CDR1 MDHEN, CDR2 SYDVKM. CDR3 loop: CASSTLDSGKETQYF. The CDR3 DNA is TGTGCCAGCAGTACCCTCGACAGCGGGAAAGAGACCCAGTACTTC. Filled out from reference TRBV28 and TRBJ2-5, the complete variable domain reads DVKVTQSSRYLVKRTGEKVFLECVQDMDHENMFWYRQDPGLGLRLIYFSYDVKMKEKGDIPEGYSVSREKKERFSLILESASTNQTSMYLCASSTLDSGKETQYFGPGTRLLVL.

This chain links TRBV10-3 with TRBJ2-7, with D tentatively TRBD2 (5 bases). This CDR3 has 15 residues. Germline V CDR1 and CDR2: ENHRY, SYGVKD. Trimming stripped 6 bases from V and 0 bases from J, with 15 bases between. DNA for the CDR3: TGTGCCATCAGGGGGTGGGCCACTAGCTCCTACGAGCAGTACTTC. Translated, it gives CAIRGWATSSYEQYF.

This clonotype was counted many times. The V gene is TRBV4-3, the J gene TRBJ2-1, with no clear D. Trimming took 0 bases from V and 6 from J, leaving 6 bases between them. The germline V gene encodes CDR1 LGHNA and CDR2 YSLEER. The CDR3 totals 13 residues. Here the CDR3 reads CASSQDLFNEQFF. For the CDR3, the DNA is TGCGCCAGCAGCCAAGACCTTTTCAATGAGCAGTTCTTC.

This clonotype showed up just a few times. The chain has TRBV10-3 and TRBJ1-2; no definite D call. The CDR3 spans 15 residues. The germline V gene has CDR1 ENHRY and CDR2 SYGVKD. Trimming took 0 bases from V and 0 from J, leaving 8 bases between them. The CDR3 coding sequence is TGTGCCATCAGTGAGTCGGAACAGACTAACTATGGCTACACCTTC. Translation: CAISESEQTNYGYTF.

The rearrangement joins TRBV29-1 to TRBJ2-7; tentatively, D is TRBD1 (5 bases). V was pared by 3 bases and J by 3 bases, with 6 bases between. CDR3 size: 11 residues. Germline lookup yields CDR1 SQVTM and CDR2 ANQGSEA. CDR3 protein: CSVDQGYEQYF. The CDR3 DNA sequence: TGCAGCGTTGACCAGGGCTACGAGCAGTACTTC.

This clonotype was counted a few times. This chain joins TRBV12-3 or TRBV12-4 and TRBJ1-1; 7 bases map to TRBD1. The CDR3 loop spans 14 amino acids. V trimming: 6 bases; J trimming: 5 bases; junction bases outside the gene matches: 9. DNA for the CDR3: TGTGCCAGCAGGACAGGGACGCTGGTTACTGAAGCTTTCTTT. Its protein product is CASRTGTLVTEAFF.

This chain uses TRBV29-1 with TRBJ2-7, with unresolved D. Germline values: CDR1 SQVTM, CDR2 ANQGSEA. This CDR3 is 11 amino acids long. V lost 7 bases and J 7 bases, leaving 14 bases between the germline ends. The CDR3 is CSAERAKEQYF. The DNA for the CDR3 is TGCAGCGCCGAACGGGCGAAAGAGCAGTACTTC.

The chain combines TRBV19 with TRBJ2-4; the D gene is possibly TRBD1 (5 bases). Germline CDR1 is LNHDA and CDR2 is SQIVND (reference sequence). This CDR3 spans 11 amino acids. Trimming took off 4 bases at V and 15 bases at J, with 13 bases between the two ends. CDR3 in DNA: TGTGCCAGTAGTACTCAGGGTTATCGGTACTTC. Translating gives CASSTQGYRYF.

The chain carries TRBV7-9 and TRBJ1-2; D is possibly TRBD1 (5 bases). This CDR3 is 14 amino acids long. V gave up 4 bases and J gave up 5 bases, with 14 bases separating them. Per germline, CDR1 SEHNR and CDR2 FQNEAQ (reference sequence). The CDR3 DNA reads as TGTGCCAGCAGCTCGGCAGGGTCGGAGTATGGCTACACCTTC. This encodes CASSSAGSEYGYTF.